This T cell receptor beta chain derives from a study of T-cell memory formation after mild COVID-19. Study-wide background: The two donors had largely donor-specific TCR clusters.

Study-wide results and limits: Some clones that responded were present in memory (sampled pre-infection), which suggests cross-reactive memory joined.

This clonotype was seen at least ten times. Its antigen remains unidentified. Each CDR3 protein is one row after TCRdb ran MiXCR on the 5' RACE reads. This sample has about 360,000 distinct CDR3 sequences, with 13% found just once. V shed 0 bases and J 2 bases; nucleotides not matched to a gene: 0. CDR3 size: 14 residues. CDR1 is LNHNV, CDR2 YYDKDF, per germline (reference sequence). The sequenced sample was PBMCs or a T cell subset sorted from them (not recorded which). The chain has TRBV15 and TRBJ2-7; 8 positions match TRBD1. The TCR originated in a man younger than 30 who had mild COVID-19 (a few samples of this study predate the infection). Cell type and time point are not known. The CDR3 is CATSRDRGPYEQYV. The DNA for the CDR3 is TGTGCCACCAGCAGAGACAGGGGGCCCTACGAGCAGTACGTC.